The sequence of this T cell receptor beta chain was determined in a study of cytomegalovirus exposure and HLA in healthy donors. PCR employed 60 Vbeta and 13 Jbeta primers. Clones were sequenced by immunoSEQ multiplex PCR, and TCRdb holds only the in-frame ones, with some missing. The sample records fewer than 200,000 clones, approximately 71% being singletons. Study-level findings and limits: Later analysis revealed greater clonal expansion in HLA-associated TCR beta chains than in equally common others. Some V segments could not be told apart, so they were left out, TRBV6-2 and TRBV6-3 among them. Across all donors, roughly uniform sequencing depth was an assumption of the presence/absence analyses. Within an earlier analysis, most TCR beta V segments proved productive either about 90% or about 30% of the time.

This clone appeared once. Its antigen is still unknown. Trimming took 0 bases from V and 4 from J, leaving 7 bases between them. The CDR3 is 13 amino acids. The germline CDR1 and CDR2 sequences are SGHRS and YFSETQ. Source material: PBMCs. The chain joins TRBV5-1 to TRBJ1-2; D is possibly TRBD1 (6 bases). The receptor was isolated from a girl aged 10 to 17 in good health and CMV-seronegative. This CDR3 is CASSLGGLYGYTF. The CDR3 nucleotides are TGCGCCAGCAGCTTGGGGGGGCTCTATGGCTACACCTTC.